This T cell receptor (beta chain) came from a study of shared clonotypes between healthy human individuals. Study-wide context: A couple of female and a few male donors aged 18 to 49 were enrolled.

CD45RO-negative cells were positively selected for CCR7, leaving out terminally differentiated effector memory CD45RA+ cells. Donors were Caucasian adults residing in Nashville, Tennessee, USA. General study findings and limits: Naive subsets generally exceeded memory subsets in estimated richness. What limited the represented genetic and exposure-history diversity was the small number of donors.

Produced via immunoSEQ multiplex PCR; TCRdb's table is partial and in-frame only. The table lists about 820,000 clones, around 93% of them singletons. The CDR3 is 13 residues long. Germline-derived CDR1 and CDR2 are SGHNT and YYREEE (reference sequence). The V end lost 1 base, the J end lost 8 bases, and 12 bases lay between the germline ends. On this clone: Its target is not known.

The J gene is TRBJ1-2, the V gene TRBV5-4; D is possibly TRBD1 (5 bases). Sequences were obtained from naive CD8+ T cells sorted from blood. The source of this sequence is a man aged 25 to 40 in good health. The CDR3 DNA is TGTGCCAGCAGCTTGTACGGGGGTCTCGGCTACACCTTC. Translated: CASSLYGGLGYTF. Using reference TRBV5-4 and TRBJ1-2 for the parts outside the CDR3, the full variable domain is ETGVTQSPTHLIKTRGQQVTLRCSSQSGHNTVSWYQQALGQGPQFIFQYYREEENGRGNFPPRFSGLQFPNYSSELNVNALELDDSALYLCASSLYGGLGYTFGSGTRLTVV.